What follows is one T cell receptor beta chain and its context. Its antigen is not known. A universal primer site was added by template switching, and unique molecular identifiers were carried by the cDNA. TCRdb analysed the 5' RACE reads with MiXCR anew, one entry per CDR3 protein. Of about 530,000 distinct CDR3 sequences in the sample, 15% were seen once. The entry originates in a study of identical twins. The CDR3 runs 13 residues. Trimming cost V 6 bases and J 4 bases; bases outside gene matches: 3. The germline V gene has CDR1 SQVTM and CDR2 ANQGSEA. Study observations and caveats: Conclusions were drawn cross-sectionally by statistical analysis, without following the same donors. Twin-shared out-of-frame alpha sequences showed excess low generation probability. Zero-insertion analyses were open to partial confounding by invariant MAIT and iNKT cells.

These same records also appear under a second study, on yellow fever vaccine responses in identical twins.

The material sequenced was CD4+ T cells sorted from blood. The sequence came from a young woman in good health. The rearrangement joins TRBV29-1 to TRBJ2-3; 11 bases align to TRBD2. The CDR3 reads CSVVAGGPDTQYF. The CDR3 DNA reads TGCAGCGTCGTAGCGGGGGGGCCAGATACGCAGTATTTT.